The 18 T cell receptor beta chains below come from one sample, sequenced in a study of T cell repertoires in cytomegalovirus infection. One entry per CDR3 protein, called by TCRdb with MiXCR from the reads. In the table there are approximately 81,000 distinct CDR3 sequences, roughly a quarter of which are singletons. Their antigen targets remain unknown. This specimen was CD8+ T cells from cultured PBMCs, taken from culture after CMV antigen stimulation. These receptors came from a human donor in good health (CMV status not recorded). Some clones in this sample may be carry-over from other donors' samples.

Only a few counts were recorded for this clonotype. V and J are TRBV6-5 and TRBJ2-1; 9 nucleotides line up with TRBD1. Losses at the gene ends were 2 bases for V and 4 bases for J; bases not matched to a gene: 15. The CDR3 length is 19 residues. CDR1 and CDR2 from the germline V gene are MNHEY and SVGAGI. CDR3 nucleotide sequence: TGTGCCAGCAGTTACCGTCCCGGGACAGGGTACGGGGATTACAATGAGCAGTTCTTC. Its translation: CASSYRPGTGYGDYNEQFF.

This chain links TRBV6-1 with TRBJ1-5; perhaps TRBD1 as D (6 bases). CDR1 is MNHNS and CDR2 is SASEGT in the germline V gene. V shed 3 bases and J shed 9 bases, with 18 bases lying between them. CDR3 size: 15 residues. CDR3 sequence (DNA): TGTGCCAGCAGTGATTACGGGATGGGCAGGGGGCCCCAGCATTTT. Translation gives CASSDYGMGRGPQHF.

This clonotype was observed once. V usage is TRBV7-3 and J usage is TRBJ1-1; 7 nucleotides align to TRBD1. Trimming cost V 5 bases and J 1 base; bases outside gene matches: 7. Germline V gene sequence: CDR1 SGHTA, CDR2 FQGTGA. The CDR3 contains 15 residues. The CDR3 DNA reads as TGTGCCAGCAGCCCAACGACAGGGTGGAACACTGAAGCTTTCTTT. Translation gives CASSPTTGWNTEAFF.

This clonotype has at least ten counts. The V gene is TRBV7-2, the J gene TRBJ2-5; TRBD2 agrees at 10 bases. Looked up from germline, CDR1 is SGHTA and CDR2 is FQGNSA. The CDR3 length is 16 residues. V lost 1 base to trimming and J lost 3 bases; unmatched junction nucleotides: 5. The CDR3 region is CASSLDGTSEKETQYF. In DNA, the CDR3 is TGTGCCAGCAGCTTAGATGGGACTAGCGAAAAAGAGACCCAGTACTTC.

The genes are TRBV30 and TRBJ2-7; D uncertain. The CDR3 spans 11 residues. The V gene lost 2 bases and the J gene lost 2 bases, with 4 bases spanning the gap. Germline CDR1 is GTSNPN and CDR2 is SVGIG (reference sequence). CDR3 in DNA: TGTGCCTGGAGTTTGGCCTACGAGCAGTACTTC. Amino acids: CAWSLAYEQYF.

Concerning this clonotype: Just one base apart from a much larger clone, this may be a read error. V usage is TRBV4-3 and J usage is TRBJ2-7; possible D gene TRBD2, 6 bases. Germline loops: CDR1 LGHNA, CDR2 YSLEER. The CDR3 contains 16 residues. Here the CDR3 DNA reads TGCGCCAGCTGCCAAGATCTTGCGGGACCCTGGGCCGAGCAGTACTTC. Translated, it gives CASCQDLAGPWAEQYF.

V and J are TRBV27 and TRBJ2-3; 10 bases agree with TRBD2. V trimming: 5 bases; J trimming: 8 bases; junction bases outside the gene matches: 10. The CDR3 has 15 residues. In germline, CDR1 is MNHEY, CDR2 SMNVEV (reference sequence). CDR3 region: CASSTVLAGTGTQYF. In DNA, the CDR3 is TGTGCCAGCAGTACAGTACTAGCGGGGACCGGTACGCAGTATTTT.

This clonotype was seen just once. The chain joins TRBV12-3 or TRBV12-4 to TRBJ2-3; 9 nucleotides agree with TRBD1. V lost 7 bases and J lost 6; bases outside the gene matches: 8. This CDR3 is 14 amino acids long. CDR3 region: CASTWGQGQDTQYF. As DNA, the CDR3 is TGTGCCAGCACCTGGGGACAGGGACAGGATACGCAGTATTTT.

As concerns this clonotype: In this CDR3 the conserved last residue, phenylalanine or tryptophan, is missing, so a read error is likely. This chain links TRBV7-6 with TRBJ2-3; 11 nucleotides agree with TRBD2. The germline V gene encodes CDR1 SGHVS and CDR2 FNYEAQ. V was clipped by 3 bases and J by 5 bases; unmatched bases: 4. The CDR3 extends over 15 amino acids. The CDR3 spells CASSFSGGAEDTQYI. The CDR3 DNA follows: TGTGCCAGCAGCTTTAGCGGGGGGGCAGAAGATACGCAGTATATT.

This clonotype was counted many times. CDR3 nucleotide sequence: TGTGCCAGCAGCCTAAGCGGGGGGACTTACAATGAGCAGTTCTTC. The encoded protein is CASSLSGGTYNEQFF. This chain uses TRBV7-3 with TRBJ2-1, with 9 positions matching TRBD2. V lost 5 bases, J lost 4 bases, and 6 bases stayed unmatched. Looked up from germline, CDR1 is SGHTA and CDR2 is FQGTGA. The CDR3 length is 15 residues. Filled out from reference TRBV7-3 and TRBJ2-1, the complete variable domain reads GAGVSQTPSNKVTEKGKYVELRCDPISGHTALYWYRQSLGQGPEFLIYFQGTGAADDSGLPNDRFFAVRPEGSVSTLKIQRTERGDSAVYLCASSLSGGTYNEQFFGPGTRLTVL.

J is TRBJ1-1 and V is TRBV10-2; 7 bases are shared with TRBD1. Germline CDR1 and CDR2: WSHSY and SAAADI. The CDR3 length is 16 residues. V dropped 6 bases and J dropped 1; count of bases not matched to a gene: 11. The CDR3 protein is CASRDQDRPKNTEAFF. The CDR3 DNA reads TGCGCCAGCAGAGATCAGGACAGGCCCAAGAACACTGAAGCTTTCTTT.

Of note for this clonotype: A clone one base away is much larger, so this may be a read error. The rearrangement joins TRBV27 to TRBJ2-7; 8 nucleotides align to TRBD1. Trimming at V came to 5 bases and at J to 2 bases, leaving 5 bases not matched to a gene. CDR1 is MNHEY and CDR2 is SMNVEV in the germline V gene (reference sequence). CDR3 size: 14 residues. The DNA of the CDR3 is TGTGCCAGCAGTCCCGACAGGGGCCCCTACGAGCAGTACTTC. Translating it yields CASSPDRGPYEQYF.

Worth noting for this clonotype: Since a much larger clone is just one base distant, this may be a read error. Since the CDR3 does not end with the conserved phenylalanine or tryptophan, this likely comes from a read error. This chain links TRBV28 with TRBJ1-1, with D unclear. The CDR3 covers 12 residues. Trimming shortened V by 2 bases and J by 7 bases, and 8 bases separated the two germline ends. Germline CDR1 reads MDHEN; CDR2 reads SYDVKM. In nucleotides, the CDR3 is TGTGCCAGCAGTTTACAGAATATTGAAGCTTTCTTA. Translation: CASSLQNIEAFL.

This clonotype was counted ten times or more. This chain uses TRBV5-4 with TRBJ1-1; D is undetermined. Germline V gene data show CDR1 as SGHNT and CDR2 as YYREEE (reference sequence). This CDR3 has 14 amino acids. V dropped 0 bases and J dropped 8 bases, with 14 bases sitting between them. CDR3 DNA: TGTGCCAGCAGCTTGGGATTGAAAGAAGGGGAAGCTTTCTTT. This codes for CASSLGLKEGEAFF.

This clonotype was recorded many times. The chain links TRBV10-3 to TRBJ2-1, with D possibly called TRBD1 or TRBD2 (5 bases each). The CDR3 length is 15 residues. Germline loops: CDR1 ENHRY, CDR2 SYGVKD. V lost 8 bases and J lost 7, with 21 bases in between. In DNA, the CDR3 is TGTGCCATCGCTTCGAGGGATGGCGAGGGGAATGAGCAGTTCTTC. Its translation is CAIASRDGEGNEQFF.

The CDR3 here is CATATGVTEAFF. The CDR3 DNA sequence: TGTGCCACCGCGACAGGGGTCACTGAAGCTTTCTTT. The chain links TRBV19 to TRBJ1-1, with 8 bases matching TRBD1. Germline V gene sequence: CDR1 LNHDA, CDR2 SQIVND (reference sequence). With V trimmed by 10 bases and J by 4 bases, 5 bases remained unmatched. This CDR3 region has 12 residues.

V is TRBV27 and J is TRBJ2-7; TRBD2 agrees at 11 bases. The CDR3 loop spans 14 amino acids. The V gene's germline CDR1 is MNHEY and CDR2 SMNVEV (reference sequence). V lost 3 bases to trimming and J lost 7 bases; unmatched junction nucleotides: 5. The CDR3 reads CASSLLTSGREQYF. CDR3 in DNA: TGTGCCAGCAGTTTGTTAACTAGCGGGAGAGAGCAGTACTTC.

On this clonotype: No conserved phenylalanine or tryptophan ends this CDR3, so it is likely a read error. The V gene is TRBV19, the J gene TRBJ1-1; D ambiguous. The germline V gene has CDR1 LNHDA and CDR2 SQIVND (reference sequence). The CDR3 runs 14 residues. V was shortened by 4 bases and J by 3 bases, with 12 bases between the two germline ends. CDR3 nucleotides: TGTGCCAGTAGTAAGGACTCCCGCCACACTGAAGCTTTCTCT. This gives the protein CASSKDSRHTEAFS.